This T cell receptor beta chain was captured by sequencing in a study of glioma-infiltrating T cells. Germline CDR1 reads MDHEN; CDR2 reads SYDVKM. The ends were cut back, 5 bases at V and 5 bases at J, with 12 bases in the middle. This CDR3 is built from 14 residues. Whole-study results and caveats: CDR3 overlap between tissue and blood was very small.

With respect to this clonotype: Its antigen is undetermined. This may stem from a read error, because a much larger clone lies one nucleotide away. The missing conserved phenylalanine or tryptophan at the end of this CDR3 makes a read error likely.

TCR alpha and beta CDR3 regions were amplified from RNA using iRepertoire nested multiplex PCR. TCRdb reprocessed the multiplex PCR reads via MiXCR and lists one record per CDR3 protein. The profile shows 9,500 to 15,000 distinct CDR3 sequences, more than 20% of them singletons. The sequenced sample consisted of glioma tissue, nonneoplastic brain tissue, or PBMCs (not recorded which). This sequence was found in a human donor with low-grade glioma or glioblastoma, undergoing nonglioma brain surgery, or in good health (not recorded which). The gene calls are TRBV28 and TRBJ1-4; no clear D. The CDR3 is CASSPDGLNEKLFS. CDR3 DNA sequence: TGTGCCAGCAGTCCTGACGGGCTGAATGAAAAACTGTTTTCT.